The rows below give T cell receptor beta chains drawn from one sample of a study of T cell responses to AZD1222 COVID-19 vaccine. Produced via immunoSEQ multiplex PCR; TCRdb's table is partial and in-frame only. The data show about 120,000 clones, about 88% seen once. This specimen was peripheral blood, taken on day 0 of AZD1222 vaccination. Receptor source: an adult in good health. Each CDR3 is given with its conserved first and last residue. Fields, in order: V gene, J gene, clone size, D gene, CDR3 protein, CDR3 DNA. A D gene is named only where the DNA matches it firmly. Size tells how often a clone was seen (once, few, many) or the class of an expanded clone, and some rows leave it out.

>TRBV5-1|TRBJ2-7|NA|TRBD1
CASSAGTGPYEQYF
TGCGCCAGCAGCGCCGGGACAGGGCCTTACGAGCAGTACTTC
>TRBV3-1/TRBV3-2|TRBJ2-5|NA|NA
CASSQVGRRQETQYF
TGTGCCAGCAGCCAAGTAGGGAGGAGGCAAGAGACCCAGTACTTC
>TRBV9|TRBJ1-3|NA|NA
CASSVAPGVPGNTIYF
TGTGCCAGCAGCGTAGCTCCGGGGGTGCCGGGAAACACCATATATTTT
>TRBV29-1|TRBJ2-5|few|TRBD2
CSVARTSGVRETQYF
TGCAGCGTTGCGAGGACTAGCGGGGTTAGGGAGACCCAGTACTTC
>TRBV21-1|TRBJ2-7|NA|NA
CASSITPLWDILRTSGSSYEQYF
TGTGCCAGCAGCATAACCCCGCTCTGGGACATACTAAGGACTAGCGGAAGCTCCTACGAGCAGTACTTC
>TRBV7-8|TRBJ2-5|NA|TRBD1
CASSLGQGQETQYF
TGTGCCAGCAGCCTCGGACAGGGCCAGGAGACCCAGTACTTC
>TRBV28|TRBJ1-2|few|TRBD1
CASSLARQGGLWGYTF
TGTGCCAGCAGTTTAGCGCGACAGGGGGGTTTATGGGGCTACACCTTC
>TRBV6-5|TRBJ1-1|NA|NA
CASRPDGNTEAFF
TGTGCCAGCAGACCGGACGGGAACACTGAAGCTTTCTTT
>TRBV28|TRBJ2-3|NA|TRBD2
CASSQTSGGPDTQYF
TGTGCCAGCAGTCAGACTAGCGGGGGGCCAGATACGCAGTATTTT
>TRBV2|TRBJ2-1|NA|TRBD2
CASRSGRDDEQFF
TGTGCCAGTCGTAGCGGGAGAGACGATGAGCAGTTCTTC
>TRBV5-4|TRBJ1-3|NA|NA
CASSSDLNTIYF
TGTGCCAGCAGCTCCGACCTCAACACCATATATTTT
>TRBV6-5|TRBJ1-3|NA|NA
CASTPGVSGNTIYF
TGTGCCAGCACCCCTGGGGTCTCTGGAAACACCATATATTTT
>TRBV5-1|TRBJ2-3|NA|NA
CASSLSTDTQYF
TGCGCCAGCAGCTTATCAACAGATACGCAGTATTTT
>TRBV11-1|TRBJ2-7|few|TRBD2
CASSLERGRSYEQYF
TGTGCCAGCAGCTTAGAGCGGGGGAGGTCCTACGAGCAGTACTTC
>TRBV7-9|TRBJ2-3|NA|TRBD2
CASSTGLAGGGLFPDTQYF
TGTGCCAGCAGCACGGGACTAGCGGGGGGAGGACTATTCCCAGATACGCAGTATTTT
>TRBV7-9|TRBJ2-7|NA|TRBD2
CASGLAGRGEQYF
TGTGCCAGCGGACTAGCGGGACGAGGGGAGCAGTACTTC
>TRBV12-3/TRBV12-4|TRBJ2-5|NA|NA
CASSPSGEETQYF
TGTGCCAGCAGTCCCTCGGGAGAGGAGACCCAGTACTTC
>TRBV7-2|TRBJ2-7|NA|TRBD1
CASSRTGPHEQYF
TGTGCCAGCAGCCGGACAGGACCTCACGAGCAGTACTTC
>TRBV5-1|TRBJ1-2|NA|NA
CASIGQFGYTF
TGCGCCAGCATTGGACAGTTTGGCTACACCTTC
>TRBV7-9|TRBJ1-3|NA|NA
CASSLLWRSFRNTIYF
TGTGCCAGCAGCTTACTTTGGAGATCTTTTCGAAACACCATATATTTT
>TRBV27|TRBJ1-4|NA|NA
CASSWGDGDGRFEKLFF
TGTGCCAGCAGTTGGGGGGACGGGGACGGACGTTTTGAAAAACTGTTTTTT
>TRBV18|TRBJ2-5|once|TRBD1
CASSPTGGETQYF
TGTGCCAGCTCACCTACAGGGGGAGAGACCCAGTACTTC
>TRBV5-1|TRBJ2-3|NA|TRBD2
CASSQTVTSGRTDTQYF
TGCGCCAGCAGTCAGACCGTGACTAGCGGGAGGACAGATACGCAGTATTTT
>TRBV7-2|TRBJ1-6|few|TRBD1
CASSDNRDSVYNSPLHF
TGTGCCAGCAGCGACAACCGGGACAGCGTTTATAATTCACCCCTCCACTTT
>TRBV6-2/TRBV6-3|TRBJ1-5|NA|NA
CASSLTDGYQPQHF
TGTGCCAGCAGCCTGACAGATGGTTATCAGCCCCAGCATTTT
>TRBV27|TRBJ2-1|NA|NA
CASRESSYNEQFF
TGTGCCAGCAGGGAGAGCTCCTACAATGAGCAGTTCTTC
>TRBV5-6|TRBJ1-2|NA|NA
CASSLEGRRNYGYTF
TGTGCCAGCAGCTTGGAGGGCAGGCGGAACTATGGCTACACCTTC
>TRBV19|TRBJ1-2|NA|NA
CATTARPWANYGYTF
TGTGCCACGACGGCCAGGCCCTGGGCAAACTATGGCTACACCTTC
>TRBV24-1|TRBJ1-1|NA|TRBD1
CATSGLRRTGGEFDTEAFF
TGTGCCACCAGTGGTTTGCGCCGGACAGGGGGAGAGTTTGACACTGAAGCTTTCTTT
>TRBV29-1|TRBJ2-7|NA|NA
CSVGIGSYEQYF
NA
>TRBV5-1|TRBJ2-2|few|NA
CASRYPGTGELFF
TGCGCCAGCAGATACCCGGGAACCGGGGAGCTGTTTTTT
>TRBV19|TRBJ2-2|NA|TRBD1
CASTGTAANTGELFF
TGTGCCAGTACCGGGACAGCCGCGAACACCGGGGAGCTGTTTTTT
>TRBV19|TRBJ2-3|few|TRBD2
CASSMSAPSSSGGSTDTQYF
TGTGCCAGTAGTATGTCGGCCCCCTCCTCTAGCGGAGGGAGCACAGATACGCAGTATTTT
>TRBV10-3|TRBJ2-1|NA|NA
CAIGDVASSYNEQFF
TGTGCCATAGGGGATGTGGCGAGCTCCTACAATGAGCAGTTCTTC
>TRBV3-1/TRBV3-2|TRBJ1-4|NA|NA
CASSQVPTRGLFF
TGTGCCAGCAGCCAAGTCCCGACCAGAGGGCTGTTTTTT
>TRBV29-1|TRBJ2-7|NA|NA
CSVEAGGVHYEQYF
TGCAGCGTTGAAGCCGGGGGAGTCCATTACGAGCAGTACTTC
>TRBV19|TRBJ2-7|NA|NA
CASRAHVGSPHEQYF
TGTGCCAGTAGGGCACATGTCGGGAGTCCCCACGAGCAGTACTTC
>TRBV30|TRBJ1-6|NA|NA
CAWSREGWNSPLHF
TGTGCCTGGAGTAGGGAAGGGTGGAATTCACCCCTCCACTTT
>TRBV7-2|TRBJ2-7|NA|TRBD2
CASSFTSGGGYEQYF
TGTGCCAGCAGCTTTACTAGCGGGGGAGGCTACGAGCAGTACTTC
>TRBV4-1|TRBJ2-2|NA|TRBD2
CASSPYGGFNTGELFF
TGCGCCAGCAGCCCTTACGGGGGGTTTAACACCGGGGAGCTGTTTTTT
>TRBV5-6|TRBJ1-1|NA|TRBD1
CASSGLGQGLVEAFF
TGTGCCAGCAGCGGATTGGGACAGGGGCTCGTTGAGGCTTTCTTT
>TRBV3-1/TRBV3-2|TRBJ1-2|NA|NA
CASSQGLDGYTF
TGTGCCAGCAGCCAGGGGTTGGATGGCTACACCTTC
>TRBV5-8|TRBJ1-5|few|NA
CASSLGITGSQPQHF
TGTGCCAGCAGCTTGGGGATTACGGGTTCACAGCCCCAGCATTTT
>TRBV28|TRBJ1-2|NA|NA
CASSLGSASGYTF
TGTGCCAGCAGTTTAGGATCGGCTAGTGGCTACACCTTC
>TRBV11-2|TRBJ2-5|NA|NA
CASSPWLRGETQYF
TGTGCCAGCAGCCCATGGCTAAGGGGAGAGACCCAGTACTTC
>TRBV28|TRBJ1-2|NA|NA
CASAGSSSNYGYTF
TGTGCCAGCGCCGGCTCGTCCTCTAACTATGGCTACACCTTC
>TRBV7-9|TRBJ1-2|NA|NA
CASSLGEGEPWGYTF
TGTGCCAGCAGCTTAGGGGAAGGAGAACCGTGGGGCTACACCTTC
>TRBV6-5|TRBJ2-7|NA|NA
CASSLSRGSSYEQYF
TGTGCCAGCAGCCTCAGCCGGGGTAGCTCCTACGAGCAGTACTTC
>TRBV7-2|TRBJ1-3|NA|TRBD1
CASTGTGGFGNTIYF
TGTGCCAGCACCGGGACAGGGGGCTTTGGAAACACCATATATTTT
>TRBV5-1|TRBJ1-4|NA|TRBD1
CASSPGQGNEKLFF
TGCGCCAGCAGCCCGGGACAGGGGAATGAAAAACTGTTTTTT
>TRBV6-1|TRBJ2-7|NA|NA
CASSEGPYEQYF
TGTGCCAGCAGTGAGGGTCCCTACGAGCAGTACTTC
>TRBV7-7|TRBJ2-2|NA|TRBD1
CASSPGQANTGELFF
TGTGCCAGCAGCCCGGGACAGGCGAACACCGGGGAGCTGTTTTTT
>TRBV6-5|TRBJ2-7|NA|TRBD2
CASTVSGNGDEQYF
TGTGCCAGCACCGTTAGCGGGAACGGCGACGAGCAGTACTTC